The rows below give T cell receptor beta chains drawn from one sample of a study of human versus mouse CDR3 diversity and MHC coevolution. The assay was immunoSEQ multiplex PCR, and TCRdb's table has in-frame clones only and misses some. The data show 50,000 to 65,000 clones, approximately 94% seen once. The sample consisted of naive CD4+ T cells from blood. These receptors were collected from a person in their sixties or seventies in good health. CDR3s include the opening cysteine and the closing phenylalanine or tryptophan. Fields, in order: J gene, D gene, CDR3 length, clone size, V gene, CDR3 DNA, CDR3 protein. D genes are given only for firm matches. Where a row states a size, it is once, few, many or the class of an expanded clone; other rows omit it.

J: TRBJ1-5
D: TRBD1
length: 14
size: .
V: TRBV19
DNA: TGTGCCAGTTGCAGTACAGGGGGCAATCAGCCCCAGCATTTT
CDR3: CASCSTGGNQPQHF

J: TRBJ1-1
D: .
length: 16
size: few
V: TRBV7-8
DNA: TGTGCCAGCAGCTTAGTACCAGGGCGGGAGAACACTGAAGCTTTCTTT
CDR3: CASSLVPGRENTEAFF

J: TRBJ2-5
D: TRBD1
length: 14
size: .
V: TRBV5-4
DNA: TGTGCCAGCAGCTCGAGGACAGGGACGGAGACCCAGTACTTC
CDR3: CASSSRTGTETQYF

J: TRBJ1-1
D: .
length: 15
size: .
V: TRBV5-1
DNA: TGCGCCAGCAGCTTGAGTGGACTCTCGAACACTGAAGCTTTCTTT
CDR3: CASSLSGLSNTEAFF

J: TRBJ2-4
D: TRBD2
length: 18
size: .
V: TRBV6-1
DNA: TGTGCCAGCAGTAAAGGGACGCCCGGACTAGCGGAGAAAAACATTCAGTACTTC
CDR3: CASSKGTPGLAEKNIQYF

J: TRBJ2-5
D: .
length: 13
size: .
V: TRBV25-1
DNA: TGTGCCAGCAGTAACCCAGGACAAGAGACCCAGTACTTC
CDR3: CASSNPGQETQYF

J: TRBJ2-3
D: .
length: 13
size: .
V: TRBV5-6
DNA: TGTGCCAGCAGCCTCCAGGGGACAGATACGCAGTATTTT
CDR3: CASSLQGTDTQYF

J: TRBJ2-7
D: TRBD2
length: 17
size: .
V: TRBV7-3
DNA: TGTGCCAGCAGCTTCGTATGGGGAGGGCCAGGTACCTACGAGCAGTACTTC
CDR3: CASSFVWGGPGTYEQYF

J: TRBJ2-5
D: .
length: 14
size: .
V: TRBV2
DNA: TGTGCCAGCGGGCTTACCGGACTCCAAGAGACCCAGTACTTC
CDR3: CASGLTGLQETQYF

J: TRBJ2-7
D: TRBD2
length: 15
size: .
V: TRBV5-1
DNA: TGCGCCAGCAGTCCTACTAGCGGAAGCTCCTACGAGCAGTACTTC
CDR3: CASSPTSGSSYEQYF

J: TRBJ2-4
D: TRBD2
length: 15
size: .
V: TRBV5-1
DNA: TGCGCCAGCAGCTTGTTAAGACAGCGGGGGAACATTCAGTACTTC
CDR3: CASSLLRQRGNIQYF

J: TRBJ1-1
D: .
length: 15
size: .
V: TRBV5-1
DNA: TGCGCCAGCAGGAAATTGGAGGTCGGGCCTACTGAAGCTTTCTTT
CDR3: CASRKLEVGPTEAFF

J: TRBJ2-2
D: TRBD1
length: 14
size: .
V: TRBV19
DNA: TGTGCCAGTAGTACCGGACAGGGGACGGGGGAGCTGTTTTTT
CDR3: CASSTGQGTGELFF

J: TRBJ2-7
D: TRBD2
length: 15
size: .
V: TRBV9
DNA: TGTGCCAGCAGTCAGACTAGCGGAGCCTTCGGCGAGCAGTACTTC
CDR3: CASSQTSGAFGEQYF

J: TRBJ1-3
D: TRBD1
length: 14
size: .
V: TRBV6-6
DNA: TGTGCCACCGGGGACAGTAACTCTGGAAACACCATATATTTT
CDR3: CATGDSNSGNTIYF

J: TRBJ2-5
D: .
length: 14
size: .
V: TRBV7-9
DNA: TGTGCCAGCAGCTTATGGGGGCGTGAAGAGACCCAGTACTTC
CDR3: CASSLWGREETQYF

J: TRBJ2-1
D: TRBD2
length: 16
size: .
V: TRBV5-6
DNA: TGTGCCAGCAGCTTGGGACTAGCGGGAGGAGGAGATGAGCAGTTCTTC
CDR3: CASSLGLAGGGDEQFF

J: TRBJ2-5
D: .
length: 13
size: .
V: TRBV10-1
DNA: TGCGCCAGCAGTGAGCGGCAGGCGGAGACCCAGTACTTC
CDR3: CASSERQAETQYF

J: TRBJ2-2
D: TRBD2
length: 18
size: .
V: TRBV18
DNA: TGTGCCAGCTCACTGAAGAGGCTAGCGGGATTAAACACCGGGGAGCTGTTTTTT
CDR3: CASSLKRLAGLNTGELFF

J: TRBJ1-5
D: .
length: 19
size: .
V: TRBV10-3
DNA: TGTGCCATCAGTGACGTTGGGGAGTCCGGGTGGAATAGCAATCAGCCCCAGCATTTT
CDR3: CAISDVGESGWNSNQPQHF

J: TRBJ1-3
D: TRBD1
length: 15
size: .
V: TRBV5-1
DNA: TGCGCCAGCAGCTTGCCAACAGGGGACGGAAACACCATATATTTT
CDR3: CASSLPTGDGNTIYF

J: TRBJ2-3
D: TRBD1
length: 16
size: .
V: TRBV7-6
DNA: TGTGCCAGCAGCTCCCGGACAGGGGGCCCCACAGATACGCAGTATTTT
CDR3: CASSSRTGGPTDTQYF

J: TRBJ2-7
D: TRBD1
length: 15
size: once
V: TRBV5-1
DNA: TGCGCCAGCAGCCCGGGGACAGCCGTCTCCTACGAGCAGTACTTC
CDR3: CASSPGTAVSYEQYF

J: TRBJ1-1
D: .
length: 15
size: once
V: TRBV5-4
DNA: TGTGCCAGCAGCCCCCGAGTTATCGGGAACACTGAAGCTTTCTTT
CDR3: CASSPRVIGNTEAFF

J: TRBJ1-1
D: TRBD1
length: 16
size: .
V: TRBV2
DNA: TGTGCCAGCAGCAGGACAGGGGCGACGAGGCGCACTGAAGCTTTCTTT
CDR3: CASSRTGATRRTEAFF

J: TRBJ2-5
D: TRBD2
length: 14
size: .
V: TRBV5-4
DNA: TGTGCCAGCAGCTTCGGAGCGGGAGGAGAGACCCAGTACTTC
CDR3: CASSFGAGGETQYF

J: TRBJ2-7
D: .
length: 14
size: .
V: TRBV5-4
DNA: TGTGCCAGCAGGTCGGACACGGGGGCCTACGAGCAGTACTTC
CDR3: CASRSDTGAYEQYF

J: TRBJ2-5
D: .
length: 15
size: once
V: TRBV9
DNA: TGTGCCAGCAGCGTAGGGAGGGCCAATACTGGGGAGCAGTACTTC
CDR3: CASSVGRANTGEQYF

J: TRBJ2-5
D: .
length: 14
size: .
V: TRBV5-5
DNA: TGTGCCAGCAGCTTTGCACACAACCAAGAGACCCAGTACTTC
CDR3: CASSFAHNQETQYF

J: TRBJ2-5
D: .
length: 14
size: .
V: TRBV5-1
DNA: TGCGCCAGCAGACTGTTTGAAAGCCAGGAAGAGCAGTACTTC
CDR3: CASRLFESQEEQYF

J: TRBJ1-2
D: .
length: 13
size: .
V: TRBV5-5
DNA: TGTGCCAGCAGCTTGTTAACAGACTATGGCTACACCTTC
CDR3: CASSLLTDYGYTF

J: TRBJ2-2
D: .
length: 15
size: .
V: TRBV5-4
DNA: TGTGCCAGCAGCTTATTAGGGGCGAACACCGGGGAGCTGTTTTTT
CDR3: CASSLLGANTGELFF

J: TRBJ2-7
D: TRBD2
length: 14
size: .
V: TRBV2
DNA: TGTGCCACCACTATAGCGGGAGCTTCGGGCGAGCAGTACTTC
CDR3: CATTIAGASGEQYF

J: TRBJ2-1
D: .
length: 17
size: once
V: TRBV9
DNA: TGTGCCAGCAGCGAGACCCCTGGCGGGATTCGGTACAATGAGCAGTTCTTC
CDR3: CASSETPGGIRYNEQFF

J: TRBJ2-3
D: TRBD2
length: 16
size: .
V: TRBV7-3
DNA: TGTGCCAGCAGCTTATCTAGCGGGGAAAGCACAGATACGCAGTATTTT
CDR3: CASSLSSGESTDTQYF

J: TRBJ1-1
D: TRBD1
length: 13
size: .
V: TRBV27
DNA: TGTGCCAGCAGGCCGGCAGGGGGCACTGAAGCTTTCTTT
CDR3: CASRPAGGTEAFF

J: TRBJ2-1
D: TRBD1
length: 15
size: .
V: TRBV6-1
DNA: TGTGCCAGCAGTGAATTGGACAGGGGGGGAACTGAGCAGTTCTTC
CDR3: CASSELDRGGTEQFF

J: TRBJ2-1
D: .
length: 14
size: .
V: TRBV11-2
DNA: TGTGCCAGCAGCTTAGCGGGAGCTTACAATGAGCAGTTCTTC
CDR3: CASSLAGAYNEQFF

J: TRBJ1-1
D: .
length: 14
size: .
V: TRBV9
DNA: TGTGCCAGCAGCGTTCAGGGGCCGGGGACTGAAGCTTTCTTT
CDR3: CASSVQGPGTEAFF

J: TRBJ2-2
D: TRBD1
length: 16
size: .
V: TRBV5-1
DNA: TGCGCCAGCAGCTTGGATGGGACAGCGAACACCGGGGAGCTGTTTTTT
CDR3: CASSLDGTANTGELFF

J: TRBJ2-7
D: TRBD2
length: 15
size: .
V: TRBV6-1
DNA: TGTGCCAGCAGTGACGAGAGCGGGAGTACGTACGAGCAGTACTTC
CDR3: CASSDESGSTYEQYF

J: TRBJ2-7
D: TRBD1
length: 16
size: .
V: TRBV10-1
DNA: TGCGCCAGCAGTGAGGATCTTGGGACAGGGTCCTACGAGCAGTACTTC
CDR3: CASSEDLGTGSYEQYF

J: TRBJ2-2
D: TRBD2
length: 16
size: .
V: TRBV6-5
DNA: TGTGCCAGCAGTTATTCCGGCGGGAGAGGTACCGGGGAGCTGTTTTTT
CDR3: CASSYSGGRGTGELFF

J: TRBJ2-7
D: .
length: 13
size: once
V: TRBV19
DNA: TGTGCCAGTAGTAATACAGGATATGTCGAGCAGTACTTC
CDR3: CASSNTGYVEQYF